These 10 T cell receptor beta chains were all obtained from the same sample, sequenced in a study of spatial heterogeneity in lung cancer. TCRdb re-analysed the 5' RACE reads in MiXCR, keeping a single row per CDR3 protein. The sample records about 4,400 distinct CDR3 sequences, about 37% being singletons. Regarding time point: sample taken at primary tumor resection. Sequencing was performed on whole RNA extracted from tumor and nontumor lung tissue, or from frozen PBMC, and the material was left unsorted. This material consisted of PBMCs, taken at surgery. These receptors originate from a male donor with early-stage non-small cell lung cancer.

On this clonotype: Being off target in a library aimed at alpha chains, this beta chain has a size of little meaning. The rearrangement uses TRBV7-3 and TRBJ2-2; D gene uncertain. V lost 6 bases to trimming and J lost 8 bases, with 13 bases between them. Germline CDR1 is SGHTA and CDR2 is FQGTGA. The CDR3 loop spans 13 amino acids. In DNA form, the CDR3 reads TGTGCCAGCAGTTTCGGCTTGGGAGGGGAGCTGTTTTTT. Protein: CASSFGLGGELFF. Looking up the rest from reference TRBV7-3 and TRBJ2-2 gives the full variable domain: GAGVSQTPSNKVTEKGKYVELRCDPISGHTALYWYRQSLGQGPEFLIYFQGTGAADDSGLPNDRFFAVRPEGSVSTLKIQRTERGDSAVYLCASSFGLGGELFFGEGSRLTVL.

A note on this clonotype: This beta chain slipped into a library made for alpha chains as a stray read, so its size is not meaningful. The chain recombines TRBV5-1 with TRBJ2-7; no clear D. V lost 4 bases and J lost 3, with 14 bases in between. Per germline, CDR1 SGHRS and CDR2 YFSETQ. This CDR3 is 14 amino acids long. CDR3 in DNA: TGCGCCAGCAGCCTGGAAGGGCTCTACTACGAGCAGTACTTC. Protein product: CASSLEGLYYEQYF. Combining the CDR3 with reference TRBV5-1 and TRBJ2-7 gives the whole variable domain KAGVTQTPRYLIKTRGQQVTLSCSPISGHRSVSWYQQTPGQGLQFLFEYFSETQRNKGNFPGRFSGRQFSNSRSEMNVSTLELGDSALYLCASSLEGLYYEQYFGPGTRLTVT.

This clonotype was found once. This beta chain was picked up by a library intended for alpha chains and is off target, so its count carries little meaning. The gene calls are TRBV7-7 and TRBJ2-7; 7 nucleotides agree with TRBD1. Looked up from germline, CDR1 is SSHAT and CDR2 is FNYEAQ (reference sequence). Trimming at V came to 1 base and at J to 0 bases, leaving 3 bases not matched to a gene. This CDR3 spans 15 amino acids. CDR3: CASSLGRDSSYEQYF. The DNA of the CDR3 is TGTGCCAGCAGCTTAGGTCGGGACAGCTCCTACGAGCAGTACTTC.

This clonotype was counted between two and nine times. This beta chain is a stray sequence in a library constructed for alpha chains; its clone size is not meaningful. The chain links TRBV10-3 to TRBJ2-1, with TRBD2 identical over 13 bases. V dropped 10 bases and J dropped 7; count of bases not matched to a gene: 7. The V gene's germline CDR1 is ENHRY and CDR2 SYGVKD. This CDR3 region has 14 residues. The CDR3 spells CASTGTSGANEQFF. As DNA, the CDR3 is TGTGCCAGTACCGGGACTAGCGGGGCAAATGAGCAGTTCTTC.

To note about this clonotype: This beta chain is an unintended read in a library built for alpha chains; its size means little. The CDR3 DNA reads TGCGCCAGCGGCCCAGGGGACGGCTACAATGAGCAGTTCTTC. Its translation: CASGPGDGYNEQFF. V and J are TRBV5-1 and TRBJ2-1; perhaps TRBD1 as D (6 bases). Germline CDR1 and CDR2: SGHRS and YFSETQ. V was trimmed by 7 bases and J by 3 bases, leaving 14 bases between them. The CDR3 consists of 14 residues.

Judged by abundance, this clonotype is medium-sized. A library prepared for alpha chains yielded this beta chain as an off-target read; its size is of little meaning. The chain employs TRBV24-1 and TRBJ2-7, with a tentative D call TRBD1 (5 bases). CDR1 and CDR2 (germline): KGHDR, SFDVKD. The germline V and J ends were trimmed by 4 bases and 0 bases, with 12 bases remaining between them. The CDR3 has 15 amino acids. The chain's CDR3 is CATSDPLTASYEQYF. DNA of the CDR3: TGTGCCACCAGTGACCCTTTGACAGCCTCCTACGAGCAGTACTTC.

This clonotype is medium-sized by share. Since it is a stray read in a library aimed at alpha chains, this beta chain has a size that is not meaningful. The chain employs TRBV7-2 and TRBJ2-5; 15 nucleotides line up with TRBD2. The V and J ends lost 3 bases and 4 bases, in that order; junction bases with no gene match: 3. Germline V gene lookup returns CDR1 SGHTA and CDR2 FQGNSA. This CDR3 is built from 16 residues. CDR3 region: CASSLRTSGRGETQYF. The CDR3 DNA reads TGTGCCAGCAGCTTGCGGACTAGCGGGAGGGGAGAGACCCAGTACTTC. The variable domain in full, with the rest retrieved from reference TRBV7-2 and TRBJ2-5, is GAGVSQSPSNKVTEKGKDVELRCDPISGHTALYWYRQSLGQGLEFLIYFQGNSAPDKSGLPSDRFSAERTGGSVSTLTIQRTQQEDSAVYLCASSLRTSGRGETQYFGPGTRLLVL.

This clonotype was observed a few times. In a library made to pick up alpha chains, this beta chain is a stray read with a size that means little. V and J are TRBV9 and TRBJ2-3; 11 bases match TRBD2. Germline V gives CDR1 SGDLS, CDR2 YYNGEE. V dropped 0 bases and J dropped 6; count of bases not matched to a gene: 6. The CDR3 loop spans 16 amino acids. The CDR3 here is CASSVGISGRDDTQYF. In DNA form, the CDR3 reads TGTGCCAGCAGCGTAGGAATTAGCGGGAGGGATGATACGCAGTATTTT.

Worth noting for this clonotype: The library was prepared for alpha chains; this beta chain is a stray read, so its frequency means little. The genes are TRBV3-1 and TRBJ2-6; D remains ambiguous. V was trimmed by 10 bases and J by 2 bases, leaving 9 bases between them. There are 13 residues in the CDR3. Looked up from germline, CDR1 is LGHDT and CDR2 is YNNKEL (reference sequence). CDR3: CATSPPGANVLTF. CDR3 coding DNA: TGTGCCACCTCACCCCCTGGGGCCAACGTCCTGACTTTC.

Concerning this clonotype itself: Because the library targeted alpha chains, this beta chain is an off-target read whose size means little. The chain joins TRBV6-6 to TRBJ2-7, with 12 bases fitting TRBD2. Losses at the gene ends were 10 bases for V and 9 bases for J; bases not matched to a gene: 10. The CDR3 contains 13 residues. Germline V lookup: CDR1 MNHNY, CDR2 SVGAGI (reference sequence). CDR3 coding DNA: TGTGCCACCGCCGGGACTAGCGGGCTAGGGCAGTACTTC. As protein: CATAGTSGLGQYF.